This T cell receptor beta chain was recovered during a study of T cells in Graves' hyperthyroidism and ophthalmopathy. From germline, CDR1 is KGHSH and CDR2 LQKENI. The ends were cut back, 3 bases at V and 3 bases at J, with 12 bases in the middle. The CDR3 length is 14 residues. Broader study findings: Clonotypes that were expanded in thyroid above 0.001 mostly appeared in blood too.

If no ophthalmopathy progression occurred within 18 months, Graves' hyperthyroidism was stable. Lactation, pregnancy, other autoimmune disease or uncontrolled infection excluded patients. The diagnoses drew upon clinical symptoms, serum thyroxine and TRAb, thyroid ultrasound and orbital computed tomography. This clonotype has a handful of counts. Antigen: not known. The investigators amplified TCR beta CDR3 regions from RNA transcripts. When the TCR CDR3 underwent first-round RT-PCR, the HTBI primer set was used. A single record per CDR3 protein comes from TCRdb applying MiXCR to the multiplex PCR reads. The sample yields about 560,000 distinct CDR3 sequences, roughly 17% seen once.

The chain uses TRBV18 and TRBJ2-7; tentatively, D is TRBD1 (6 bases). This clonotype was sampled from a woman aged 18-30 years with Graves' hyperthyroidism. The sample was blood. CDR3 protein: CASSPTGPNYEQYF. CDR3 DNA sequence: TGTGCCAGCTCACCGACAGGCCCAAACTACGAGCAGTACTTC.